One and the same sample provided the 23 T cell receptor beta chains below, sequenced in a study of blood T cell repertoires in COVID-19. Only in-frame clones appear in the TCRdb table, and some are missing; sequencing was by immunoSEQ multiplex PCR. The table lists approximately 260,000 clones, about 90% of them singletons. Sequenced: PBMCs or T cells enriched from blood (not recorded which). These receptors were obtained from a woman in her sixties or seventies who had recovered from COVID-19.

The gene calls are TRBV5-1 and TRBJ2-7, with a possible D match to TRBD1 (6 bases). Looked up from germline, CDR1 is SGHRS and CDR2 is YFSETQ. CDR3 length: 14 amino acids. Trimming pared 2 bases from V and 6 bases from J, leaving 15 bases between. This CDR3 is CASSLSGVDGEQYF. The CDR3 region has the DNA TGCGCCAGCAGCTTATCAGGGGTAGATGGCGAGCAGTACTTC.

This chain links TRBV10-3 with TRBJ2-2; D may be TRBD1 (5 bases). CDR1 and CDR2 (germline): ENHRY, SYGVKD. The length of the CDR3 is 13 residues. V dropped 5 bases and J dropped 7 bases, with 11 bases sitting between them. CDR3 sequence: CAISRQGSGELFF. CDR3 nucleotides: TGTGCCATCAGTCGCCAGGGAAGCGGGGAGCTGTTTTTT.

V and J are TRBV7-3 and TRBJ2-2; 10 bases are shared with TRBD2. From germline, CDR1 is SGHTA and CDR2 FQGTGA. J gave up 5 bases and V 3 bases, and 6 bases lay outside the gene matches. The CDR3 has 16 amino acids. This chain's CDR3 is CASSFVAGGGTGELFF. CDR3 sequence (DNA): TGTGCCAGCAGCTTCGTAGCGGGAGGAGGTACCGGGGAGCTGTTTTTT.

In its sample, this clone was seen a few times. DNA of the CDR3: TGTGCCTGGAGAATCCGGAACCGGGAAGACACTGAAGCTTTCTTT. This codes for CAWRIRNREDTEAFF. This sequence joins TRBV30 and TRBJ1-1, with D unclear. Germline values: CDR1 GTSNPN, CDR2 SVGIG (reference sequence). The V gene lost 3 bases and the J gene lost 3 bases, with 17 bases spanning the gap. The CDR3 loop spans 15 amino acids.

The chain employs TRBV14 and TRBJ1-3; TRBD1 matches 9 bases. V was clipped by 4 bases and J by 2 bases; unmatched bases: 6. The germline V gene has CDR1 SGHDN and CDR2 FVKESK. This CDR3 has 16 amino acids. For the CDR3, the DNA is TGTGCCAGCAGCCGCCCGGGACAGGGTACTGGAAACACCATATATTTT. Its translation is CASSRPGQGTGNTIYF. The whole variable domain, filled in from reference TRBV14 and TRBJ1-3, reads EAGVTQFPSHSVIEKGQTVTLRCDPISGHDNLYWYRRVMGKEIKFLLHFVKESKQDESGMPNNRFLAERTGGTYSTLKVQPAELEDSGVYFCASSRPGQGTGNTIYFGEGSWLTVV.

The chain recombines TRBV6-2 or TRBV6-3 with TRBJ1-1; D remains ambiguous. Trimming took 2 bases from V and 3 from J, leaving 10 bases between them. This CDR3 has 14 amino acids. From germline, CDR1 is MNHEY and CDR2 SVGEGT. This chain's CDR3 is CASSYSGRDTEAFF. CDR3 sequence (DNA): TGTGCCAGCAGTTACAGTGGTCGAGACACTGAAGCTTTCTTT.

The sample holds a few counts of this clone. The chain recombines TRBV30 with TRBJ1-4, with 9 bases aligning to TRBD1. V gave up 1 base and J gave up 3 bases; unmatched junction bases: 3. CDR1 and CDR2 from the germline V gene are GTSNPN and SVGIG (reference sequence). The CDR3 has 15 amino acids. CDR3 in DNA: TGTGCCTGGAGTGGGACAGGGGAATCTAATGAAAAACTGTTTTTT. Translated: CAWSGTGESNEKLFF.

J is TRBJ2-7 and V is TRBV9, with D possibly being TRBD2 (5 bases). Trimming stripped 3 bases from V and 4 bases from J, with 17 bases between. The CDR3 runs to 15 residues. Germline CDR1 SGDLS, CDR2 YYNGEE. The DNA for the CDR3 is TGTGCCAGCAGCGCCTCGGGTTCCGGGATATACGAGCAGTACTTC. Its translation is CASSASGSGIYEQYF. The full variable domain, rest sourced from reference TRBV9 and TRBJ2-7, is DSGVTQTPKHLITATGQRVTLRCSPRSGDLSVYWYQQSLDQGLQFLIQYYNGEERAKGNILERFSAQQFPDLHSELNLSSLELGDSALYFCASSASGSGIYEQYFGPGTRLTVT.

The chain joins TRBV4-2 to TRBJ2-6; tentative D call: TRBD2 (5 bases). The CDR3 totals 16 residues. CDR1 and CDR2 (germline): LGHNA, YNFKEQ. Between the trimmed V and J ends, which lost 0 bases and 2 bases, there was a span of 8 bases. CDR3 in DNA: TGTGCCAGCAGCCAAGAGCCCGGGGCTGGGGCCAACGTCCTGACTTTC. This gives the protein CASSQEPGAGANVLTF.

The V call is TRBV6-1, the J call TRBJ2-7, with 9 bases identical to TRBD1. CDR3 size: 16 residues. V dropped 3 bases and J dropped 2; count of bases not matched to a gene: 8. Germline-derived CDR1 and CDR2 are MNHNS and SASEGT. As DNA, the CDR3 is TGTGCCAGCAGTGAGGCGACAGGGACAGGGCCCTACGAGCAGTACTTC. Translated, it gives CASSEATGTGPYEQYF.

The chain carries TRBV27 and TRBJ1-2, with 9 positions matching TRBD1. Germline assignment: CDR1 MNHEY and CDR2 SMNVEV (reference sequence). This CDR3 has 14 amino acids. Trimming at V came to 2 bases and at J to 6 bases, leaving 4 bases not matched to a gene. CDR3: CASSLTTGGDGYTF. The CDR3 DNA reads as TGTGCCAGCAGTTTAACGACAGGGGGAGATGGCTACACCTTC.

The chain carries TRBV19 and TRBJ2-3; D may be TRBD1 (5 bases). V lost 1 base, J lost 2 bases, and 13 bases lay in between. The CDR3 is made up of 16 amino acids. The germline V gene has CDR1 LNHDA and CDR2 SQIVND (reference sequence). CDR3 residues: CASSIVLSRVTDTQYF. For the CDR3, the DNA is TGTGCCAGTAGTATAGTTCTCTCCAGGGTCACAGATACGCAGTATTTT.

The chain recombines TRBV30 with TRBJ1-4; TRBD1 matches at 8 bases. The CDR3 has 14 amino acids. V gave up 1 base and J gave up 10 bases; unmatched junction bases: 8. Germline V lookup: CDR1 GTSNPN, CDR2 SVGIG (reference sequence). The CDR3 region has the DNA TGTGCCTGGAGTGCCGGGACAGGACAGCGAAAACTGTTTTTT. Translating it yields CAWSAGTGQRKLFF.

This chain links TRBV10-3 with TRBJ2-1, with no clear D. The CDR3 is 10 residues long. The V gene lost 7 bases and the J gene lost 15 bases, with 13 bases spanning the gap. The V gene's germline CDR1 is ENHRY and CDR2 SYGVKD. The CDR3 DNA sequence: TGTGCCATCACGCCCAGGCTACGGTTCTTC. Encoded protein: CAITPRLRFF.

The gene calls are TRBV28 and TRBJ2-2; unclear D gene. CDR3 size: 13 residues. CDR1 and CDR2 (germline): MDHEN, SYDVKM. The V gene lost 3 bases and the J gene lost 1 base, with 3 bases spanning the gap. The CDR3 region has the DNA TGTGCCAGCAGTTTTCAGAACACCGGGGAGCTGTTTTTT. Protein product: CASSFQNTGELFF.

A single count supports this clone. The genes are TRBV5-1 and TRBJ1-1, with TRBD1 identical over 8 bases. The CDR3 spans 15 residues. V shed 2 bases, J shed 6 bases, and the junction held 9 bases outside the gene matches. Germline lookup yields CDR1 SGHRS and CDR2 YFSETQ. DNA of the CDR3: TGCGCCAGCAGCTTCCCACAGGGGGGTAGCGCTGAAGCTTTCTTT. This sequence encodes CASSFPQGGSAEAFF.

CDR3 DNA sequence: TGCAGCGTTGGGCAGGGGACGGTGACAGATACGCAGTATTTT. Translated: CSVGQGTVTDTQYF. The V gene is TRBV29-1, the J gene TRBJ2-3; weak D call: TRBD1 (6 bases). The CDR3 is made up of 14 amino acids. Germline CDR1 SQVTM, CDR2 ANQGSEA. The V end was cut by 4 bases, the J end by 3 bases, with 14 bases between.

The chain combines TRBV6-1 with TRBJ2-7; 7 bases line up with TRBD2. V was clipped by 4 bases and J by 2 bases; unmatched bases: 11. This CDR3 has 16 residues. Germline V gene lookup returns CDR1 MNHNS and CDR2 SASEGT. CDR3 in DNA: TGTGCCAGCAGTGTAGACGGACTAGTACTAACCTACGAGCAGTACTTC. Translation: CASSVDGLVLTYEQYF.

The V call is TRBV5-1, the J call TRBJ2-2; 9 positions match TRBD2. In germline, CDR1 is SGHRS, CDR2 YFSETQ. The CDR3 consists of 14 residues. V lost 4 bases, J lost 9 bases, and 7 bases stayed unmatched. The CDR3 nucleotides read TGCGCCAGCAGCGCAGGGACTAGCTCCTGGGAGCTGTTTTTT. This translates into CASSAGTSSWELFF.

This chain links TRBV5-1 with TRBJ1-6; 7 bases match TRBD1. This CDR3 comprises 15 residues. V trimming: 6 bases; J trimming: 5 bases; junction bases outside the gene matches: 8. Germline V gives CDR1 SGHRS, CDR2 YFSETQ. The CDR3 sequence is CASTTRDSDNSPLHF. As DNA, the CDR3 is TGCGCCAGCACAACCCGGGACAGTGATAATTCACCCCTCCACTTT.

On this clone itself: This CDR3 is also generated by other DNA sequences in the sample. V and J are TRBV28 and TRBJ1-5; D is ambiguous. Looked up from germline, CDR1 is MDHEN and CDR2 is SYDVKM. This CDR3 comprises 12 residues. V shed 6 bases and J shed 7 bases, with 10 bases lying between them. The CDR3 spells CASSLRGQPQHF. The DNA for the CDR3 is TGTGCCAGCAGCCTTCGGGGACAGCCCCAGCATTTT.

CDR3 amino acids: CATSSSPGKSNTEAFF. In DNA, the CDR3 is TGTGCCACCAGCAGTTCCCCAGGGAAGAGCAACACTGAAGCTTTCTTT. This chain connects TRBV15 to TRBJ1-1, with D perhaps TRBD1 (5 bases). CDR1 is LNHNV, CDR2 YYDKDF, per germline (reference sequence). The CDR3 extends over 16 amino acids. Trimming left V 3 bases short and J 2 bases short, with 16 bases between.

This chain links TRBV2 with TRBJ2-6, with D unresolved. Germline lookup yields CDR1 SNHLY and CDR2 FYNNEI. This CDR3 has 16 residues. Trimming pared 4 bases from V and 0 bases from J, leaving 10 bases between. This CDR3 is CASSGNSLSGANVLTF. The CDR3 DNA follows: TGTGCCAGCAGTGGCAACAGTCTCTCTGGGGCCAACGTCCTGACTTTC.